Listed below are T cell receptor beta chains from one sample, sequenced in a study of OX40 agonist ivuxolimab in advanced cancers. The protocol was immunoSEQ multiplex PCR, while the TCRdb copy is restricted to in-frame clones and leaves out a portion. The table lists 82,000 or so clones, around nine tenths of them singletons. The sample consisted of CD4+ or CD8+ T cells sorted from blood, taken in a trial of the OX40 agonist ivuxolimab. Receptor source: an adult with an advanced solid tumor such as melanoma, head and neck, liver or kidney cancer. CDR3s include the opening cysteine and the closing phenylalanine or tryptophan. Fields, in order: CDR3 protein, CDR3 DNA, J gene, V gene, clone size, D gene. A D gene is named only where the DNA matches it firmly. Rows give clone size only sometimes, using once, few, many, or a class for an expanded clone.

CASSLLSSTFF | TGTGCCAGCAGTTTACTGTCCTCAACTTTCTTT | TRBJ1-1 | TRBV28 | NA | NA
CASREDRGGDYGYTF | TGTGCCAGCAGAGAAGACAGGGGAGGAGACTATGGCTACACCTTC | TRBJ1-2 | TRBV6-1 | NA | TRBD1
CASSSGLVITDTQYF | TGTGCCAGCAGTTCCGGACTAGTAATCACAGATACGCAGTATTTT | TRBJ2-3 | TRBV7-6 | once | TRBD2
CASSPPVGTDTQYF | TGTGCCAGCTCACCACCGGTCGGCACAGATACGCAGTATTTT | TRBJ2-3 | TRBV18 | NA | NA
CAWSVAGSPLHF | TGTGCCTGGAGTGTAGCGGGATCACCCCTCCACTTT | TRBJ1-6 | TRBV30 | NA | NA
CASSTGTKNTQYF | TGTGCCAGCAGTACTGGGACAAAGAATACGCAGTATTTT | TRBJ2-3 | TRBV28 | NA | NA
CATSRDRGAYEAFF | TGTGCCACCAGCAGAGATAGGGGGGCCTATGAAGCTTTCTTT | TRBJ1-1 | TRBV15 | NA | NA
CASSLAGTGAYNEQFF | TGTGCCAGCAGCTTGGCCGGGACAGGGGCCTACAATGAGCAGTTCTTC | TRBJ2-1 | TRBV5-8 | NA | TRBD1
CASSPQGGGYTF | TGTGCCAGCTCACCACAGGGTGGAGGCTACACCTTC | TRBJ1-2 | TRBV18 | NA | NA
CASSVSAHPVPFF | TGTGCCAGCAGTGTCTCGGCGCATCCGGTCCCGTTCTTC | TRBJ2-1 | TRBV27 | NA | NA
CASSLGAGSYNEQFF | TGTGCCAGCAGCTTGGGCGCGGGGTCCTACAATGAGCAGTTCTTC | TRBJ2-1 | TRBV5-6 | NA | NA
CAWRGTSKETQYF | TGTGCCTGGAGAGGGACTAGCAAAGAGACCCAGTACTTC | TRBJ2-5 | TRBV30 | NA | TRBD2
CASSESGISLAKNIQYF | TGTGCCAGCAGTGAATCCGGAATAAGTTTAGCCAAAAACATTCAGTACTTC | TRBJ2-4 | TRBV25-1 | NA | NA
CASSPPVMTTEAFF | TGTGCCAGCTCACCACCGGTCATGACCACTGAAGCTTTCTTT | TRBJ1-1 | TRBV18 | NA | NA
CASSRVTGGSTDTQYF | TGTGCCAGCAGCAGGGTTACAGGGGGTTCCACAGATACGCAGTATTTT | TRBJ2-3 | TRBV5-4 | once | TRBD1
CASSPFRGNEKLFF | TGTGCCAGCTCACCATTCAGGGGGAATGAAAAACTGTTTTTT | TRBJ1-4 | TRBV18 | NA | TRBD1
CASSQSGNIQYF | TGTGCCAGCAGCCAATCTGGCAACATTCAGTACTTC | TRBJ2-4 | TRBV16 | NA | NA
CASGSGNQETQYF | TGTGCCAGCGGCTCCGGGAACCAAGAGACCCAGTACTTC | TRBJ2-5 | TRBV5-4 | NA | NA
CASSRLGTSGTNEQFF | TGTGCCAGCAGCCGACTTGGGACTAGCGGGACTAATGAGCAGTTCTTC | TRBJ2-1 | TRBV2 | NA | TRBD2
CASSPARGTYEQYF | TGTGCCAGCAGCCCCGCCAGGGGTACCTACGAGCAGTACTTC | TRBJ2-7 | TRBV27 | NA | NA
CASSYQYGPYEQYF | TGTGCCAGCAGTTACCAATACGGCCCCTACGAGCAGTACTTC | TRBJ2-7 | TRBV6-5 | NA | NA
CASRNNRDGYTF | TGTGCCAGCAGAAATAACAGGGACGGCTACACCTTC | TRBJ1-2 | TRBV28 | NA | NA
CASSLDPLEQYF | TGTGCCAGCAGCTTGGATCCGCTCGAGCAGTACTTC | TRBJ2-7 | TRBV11-3 | NA | NA
CASSYNGTAKNIQYF | TGTGCCAGCAGCTACAACGGGACAGCCAAAAACATTCAGTACTTC | TRBJ2-4 | TRBV21-1 | NA | NA
CASSLTSGSTGELFF | TGCGCCAGCAGCTTGACGAGCGGGAGTACCGGGGAGCTGTTTTTT | TRBJ2-2 | TRBV5-1 | NA | TRBD2
CAWSVQGRTILFF | TGTGCCTGGAGTGTTCAAGGTCGGACCATACTGTTTTTT | TRBJ1-4 | TRBV30 | NA | NA
CASSLGPGQGDRETQYF | TGTGCCAGCAGCTTAGGCCCTGGACAGGGGGATCGAGAGACCCAGTACTTC | TRBJ2-5 | TRBV7-2 | NA | TRBD1
CARGNPGQRSGEQYF | TGTGCCAGGGGAAACCCGGGACAACGATCTGGCGAGCAGTACTTC | TRBJ2-7 | TRBV5-5 | NA | NA
CASSPPRGSTDTQYF | TGTGCCAGCAGTCCTCCCCGCGGGAGCACAGATACGCAGTATTTT | TRBJ2-3 | TRBV6-6 | NA | NA
CASSMYSGSQPQHF | TGTGCCAGCAGCATGTACTCAGGATCCCAGCCCCAGCATTTT | TRBJ1-5 | TRBV5-8 | NA | NA
CAWRSGGIFYGYTF | TGTGCCTGGAGGTCCGGGGGTATATTCTATGGCTACACCTTC | TRBJ1-2 | TRBV30 | NA | NA
CASSSKGQYYGYTF | TGTGCCAGCAGTTCAAAAGGACAGTACTATGGCTACACCTTC | TRBJ1-2 | TRBV27 | NA | NA
CASSTGSGETQYF | TGTGCTAGCAGCACGGGTTCTGGAGAGACCCAGTACTTC | TRBJ2-5 | TRBV7-7 | NA | NA
CASSLGGIGAQYF | TGTGCCAGCAGTTTAGGGGGGATTGGGGCCCAGTACTTC | TRBJ2-5 | TRBV27 | NA | NA
CASSSSQTGIIGYTF | TGTGCCAGCAGTTCCAGCCAGACAGGAATCATCGGCTACACCTTC | TRBJ1-2 | TRBV6-5 | NA | NA
CASSHGLAALRREQYF | TGCGCCAGCAGCCATGGACTAGCGGCCTTACGAAGGGAGCAGTACTTC | TRBJ2-7 | TRBV4-3 | NA | TRBD2
CASSLFAADTQYF | TGTGCCAGCAGCTTGTTTGCGGCAGATACGCAGTATTTT | TRBJ2-3 | TRBV5-4 | NA | NA
CASSLSSRVGNQPQHF | TGTGCCAGCAGTTTATCTTCCAGGGTTGGCAATCAGCCCCAGCATTTT | TRBJ1-5 | TRBV27 | NA | NA
CASMGLAGSYEQYF | TGTGCCAGCATGGGACTAGCGGGATCCTACGAGCAGTACTTC | TRBJ2-7 | TRBV6-1 | NA | TRBD2
CASTTLGTGAYNEQFF | TGCGCCAGCACCACTCTCGGGACAGGGGCCTACAATGAGCAGTTCTTC | TRBJ2-1 | TRBV5-1 | NA | TRBD1
CASWQYNEQFF | TGTGCCAGCTGGCAGTACAATGAGCAGTTCTTC | TRBJ2-1 | TRBV6-5 | once | NA
CASSAGRGEQYF | TGTGCCAGCAGTGCGGGCAGAGGGGAGCAGTACTTC | TRBJ2-7 | TRBV6-6 | NA | NA
CASSPDRDGTQYF | TGTGCCAGTAGTCCCGACAGGGATGGGACCCAGTACTTC | TRBJ2-5 | TRBV19 | NA | TRBD1
CASSLGDRTHEQYF | TGCGCCAGCAGCTTGGGCGACAGAACCCACGAGCAGTACTTC | TRBJ2-7 | TRBV5-1 | NA | NA
CASSWTGSSVLTF | TGTGCCAGCAGCTGGACAGGGTCCAGCGTCCTGACTTTC | TRBJ2-6 | TRBV7-9 | NA | TRBD1
CASSFSGTSRSNTGELFF | TGCGCCAGCAGCTTTTCCGGGACTAGTAGGTCGAACACCGGGGAGCTGTTTTTT | TRBJ2-2 | TRBV5-1 | NA | TRBD2
CASRRSGGSYEQYF | TGTGCCAGCAGACGGTCCGGGGGGTCCTACGAGCAGTACTTC | TRBJ2-7 | TRBV5-6 | NA | TRBD2
CASSGLNTGELFF | TGTGCCAGCTCAGGGCTGAACACCGGGGAGCTGTTTTTT | TRBJ2-2 | TRBV18 | NA | NA
CASSSIGGNTEAFF | TGTGCCAGCAGTTCAATCGGGGGGAACACTGAAGCTTTCTTT | TRBJ1-1 | TRBV6-5 | NA | NA
CASSFRQYGYTF | TGTGCCAGCAGTTTCCGACAGTATGGCTACACCTTC | TRBJ1-2 | TRBV28 | NA | NA
CASSLGPSTDTQYF | TGTGCCAGCAGCTTAGGTCCGAGCACAGATACGCAGTATTTT | TRBJ2-3 | TRBV11-2 | NA | NA